This TCR beta chain was captured in a study of OX40 agonist ivuxolimab in advanced cancers. The CDR3 covers 15 residues. V shed 5 bases and J shed 1 base, with 17 bases lying between them. Germline-derived CDR1 and CDR2 are SQVTM and ANQGSEA. Profiling relied on immunoSEQ multiplex PCR, and the TCRdb table lists in-frame clones only, not all of them. Of around 85,000 clones in the sample, about 90% were seen once. The genes are TRBV29-1 and TRBJ1-2, with D possibly being TRBD1 (5 bases). This TCR derives from an adult with an advanced solid tumor such as melanoma, head and neck, liver or kidney cancer. Source: CD4+ or CD8+ T cells sorted from blood, taken in a trial of the OX40 agonist ivuxolimab. CDR3 DNA sequence: TGCAGCGTTTGGGCTTTCGGAGGGGTTAACTATGGCTACACCTTC. It codes for CSVWAFGGVNYGYTF.